This entry concerns a single T cell receptor beta chain. Authors' analysis steps: Estimated nucleated cell counts came from reference gene primer amplification. Generated by immunoSEQ multiplex PCR, the TCRdb table keeps only in-frame clones and is missing some. Clone size and V and J calls were adopted from that table, with D and trimming inferred from the DNA. The data show roughly 75,000 clones, more than 75% seen once. This specimen belongs to a study of blood T cell repertoires in COVID-19. Across the whole study: Sample material is recorded as cDNA or gDNA derived from T cells, B-cell-depleted T cells, or PBMCs.

Looked up from germline, CDR1 is LGHNA and CDR2 is YSLEER. The CDR3 covers 14 residues. Trimming removed 0 bases at V and 7 bases at J, with 13 bases between. The clonotype comes from a woman between 70 and 85 years old with acute or convalescent COVID-19. The gene calls are TRBV4-3 and TRBJ2-7, with D perhaps TRBD2 (6 bases). Sequenced material: peripheral blood. CDR3 nucleotides: TGCGCCAGCAGCCAAGATCTGGGGGGTTGGGAGCAGTACTTC. Amino acids: CASSQDLGGWEQYF.